One and the same sample provided the 20 T cell receptor beta chains below, sequenced in a study of response to subunit inactivated influenza vaccine. In TCRdb, the RT-PCR reads were re-called with MiXCR into one record per CDR3 protein. The sample carries 500,000 to 750,000 distinct CDR3 sequences, 14% recorded once. This sample comprised PBMCs from blood, obtained about 12 days after vaccination. The receptors were sampled from a man aged 45-65 years who received an inactivated influenza vaccine.

This rearrangement joins TRBV7-2 to TRBJ2-3; tentatively, D is TRBD2 (6 bases). V was clipped by 5 bases and J by 0 bases, with 12 bases between them. Looked up from germline, CDR1 is SGHTA and CDR2 is FQGNSA. This CDR3 comprises 15 residues. This CDR3 is CASSPMGTSTDTQYF. The CDR3 DNA follows: TGTGCCAGCAGCCCCATGGGGACTAGCACAGATACGCAGTATTTT.

A word on this clonotype: Germline and junction disagree at one end, which may indicate a read error. V is TRBV15 and J is TRBJ2-3; D is tentatively TRBD1 or TRBD2 (5 bases each). The CDR3 totals 13 residues. The germline V gene has CDR1 LNHNV and CDR2 YYDKDF (reference sequence). Here the CDR3 reads CATSRDKGTFGHF. The CDR3, as DNA: TGTGCCACCAGCAGAGATAAGGGGACGTTCGGGCATTTT.

This clonotype was counted between two and nine times. This rearrangement joins TRBV7-2 to TRBJ1-6, with 8 bases lining up with TRBD1. Trimming at V came to 5 bases and at J to 6 bases, leaving 6 bases not matched to a gene. The length of the CDR3 is 15 residues. Germline loops: CDR1 SGHTA, CDR2 FQGNSA. The CDR3 is CASSTRDRTNSPLHF. CDR3 DNA sequence: TGTGCCAGCAGCACCCGGGACAGGACTAATTCACCCCTCCACTTT. Looking up the rest from reference TRBV7-2 and TRBJ1-6 gives the full variable domain: GAGVSQSPSNKVTEKGKDVELRCDPISGHTALYWYRQSLGQGLEFLIYFQGNSAPDKSGLPSDRFSAERTGGSVSTLTIQRTQQEDSAVYLCASSTRDRTNSPLHFGNGTRLTVT.

The chain couples TRBV2 to TRBJ2-1; 10 nucleotides line up with TRBD2. Trimming took 4 bases from V and 8 from J; bases not matched to a gene: 8. Germline CDR1 SNHLY, CDR2 FYNNEI. The CDR3 is 15 amino acids. The CDR3 loop is CASSGGLAGDYEQFF. In nucleotides, the CDR3 is TGTGCCAGCAGTGGAGGGCTAGCGGGAGACTATGAGCAGTTCTTC.

This clonotype was found a few times. This chain links TRBV11-3 with TRBJ2-7; D is ambiguous. The CDR3 totals 12 residues. Germline-derived CDR1 and CDR2 are SGHNT and YENEEA. V lost 4 bases and J 6 bases, leaving 10 bases between the germline ends. CDR3: CASSSLDSEQYF. The DNA of the CDR3 is TGTGCCAGCAGCTCTTTGGATAGCGAGCAGTACTTC.

V and J are TRBV7-3 and TRBJ2-1, with a possible D match to TRBD1 (7 bases). Germline V gene data show CDR1 as SGHTA and CDR2 as FQGTGA. The CDR3 sequence is 17 residues long. The germline V and J ends were trimmed by 5 bases and 6 bases, with 23 bases remaining between them. The CDR3 nucleotides are TGTGCCAGCAGCGCTACCGGTCGACAGGGAGGAGGCAATGAGCAGTTCTTC. Translation gives CASSATGRQGGGNEQFF.

This clonotype was detected many times. The CDR3: CASSLGRAGNQPQHF. The DNA for the CDR3 is TGTGCCAGCAGTTTAGGCAGGGCGGGCAATCAGCCCCAGCATTTT. The rearrangement links TRBV12-3 or TRBV12-4 to TRBJ1-5; D perhaps matches TRBD1 (5 bases). V was pared by 1 base and J by 2 bases, with 9 bases between. The CDR3 is 15 residues long.

In the case of this clonotype: One junction end disagrees with the germline gene, perhaps due to a read error. The chain recombines TRBV7-2 with TRBJ2-1, with 9 positions matching TRBD2. The CDR3 is 15 amino acids. CDR1 and CDR2 (germline): SGHTA, FQGNSA. CDR3 sequence: CASSIAGAVYNEQFF. The CDR3, as DNA: TGTGCCAGCAGCATAGCGGGAGCCGTGTATAATGAGCAGTTCTTC.

This clonotype was observed a handful of times. The rearrangement uses TRBV12-3 or TRBV12-4 and TRBJ2-1; 10 bases are a match to TRBD2. The CDR3 runs 17 residues. V trimming: 6 bases; J trimming: 4 bases; junction bases outside the gene matches: 12. For the CDR3, the DNA is TGTGCCAGCAGCCTAACTAGCGGGGTAAGAGAATACAATGAGCAGTTCTTC. Its protein is CASSLTSGVREYNEQFF.

In this sample, this clonotype turned up a few times. This sequence joins TRBV6-1 and TRBJ1-4; D gene unclear. The CDR3 has 14 residues. Trimming took 6 bases from V and 8 from J, leaving 16 bases between them. Germline CDR1 MNHNS, CDR2 SASEGT. The CDR3 sequence: CASSAKYRGEKLFF. The CDR3 DNA is TGTGCCAGCAGCGCAAAATACCGTGGGGAAAAACTGTTTTTT.

A few counts support this clonotype. The chain uses TRBV12-3 or TRBV12-4 and TRBJ1-1; tentative D call: TRBD1 (6 bases). This CDR3 is built from 13 residues. The V and J ends lost 6 bases and 2 bases respectively, with 10 bases between them. The CDR3 DNA is TGTGCCAGCAGACAGGGTTTTAACACTGAAGCTTTCTTT. Protein product: CASRQGFNTEAFF.

A few counts support this clonotype. The rearrangement joins TRBV28 to TRBJ2-1, with 14 bases aligning to TRBD2. Germline CDR1 and CDR2: MDHEN and SYDVKM. The CDR3 is 18 amino acids. V lost 7 bases, J lost 6 bases, and 14 bases stayed unmatched. CDR3 loop: CASKRTGTSGRIGNEQFF. The CDR3 nucleotides are TGTGCCAGCAAGCGAACGGGGACTAGCGGGAGAATAGGCAATGAGCAGTTCTTC.

This clonotype occurred a few times. The rearrangement links TRBV25-1 to TRBJ1-4; the D is unclear. Germline V gene lookup returns CDR1 MGHDK and CDR2 SYGVNS. The CDR3 spans 15 residues. V was pared by 6 bases and J by 0 bases, with 11 bases between. The CDR3 region has the DNA TGTGCCAGCAGGTGGGGAGGAGCAACTAATGAAAAACTGTTTTTT. This encodes CASRWGGATNEKLFF.

V and J are TRBV12-3 or TRBV12-4 and TRBJ2-3; D not resolved. Trimming pared 6 bases from V and 2 bases from J, leaving 6 bases between. The CDR3 totals 12 residues. CDR3 protein: CASRGYTDTQYF. The DNA of the CDR3 is TGTGCCAGCAGGGGATACACAGATACGCAGTATTTT.

The sample holds a few counts of this clonotype. The chain carries TRBV7-2 and TRBJ1-4; weak D call: TRBD1 (6 bases). The germline V gene has CDR1 SGHTA and CDR2 FQGNSA. Trimming shortened V by 3 bases and J by 5 bases, and 16 bases separated the two germline ends. The length of the CDR3 is 16 residues. For the CDR3, the DNA is TGTGCCAGCAGCTTGAGTACGGGGGGCCAAAATGAAAAACTGTTTTTT. It yields the protein CASSLSTGGQNEKLFF.

CDR3 sequence: CASSLRVSGLQNSPLHF. As DNA, the CDR3 is TGTGCCAGCAGCTTAAGAGTTTCGGGTCTGCAGAATTCACCCCTCCACTTT. V gene TRBV7-6 combines with J gene TRBJ1-6; D remains ambiguous. The CDR3 extends over 17 amino acids. With 2 bases removed from V and 7 bases from J, the gap between germline ends came to 18 bases. Germline V gene data show CDR1 as SGHVS and CDR2 as FNYEAQ.

The V gene is TRBV29-1, the J gene TRBJ2-1; 15 bases map to TRBD2. The V gene's germline CDR1 is SQVTM and CDR2 ANQGSEA. The V and J ends lost 6 bases and 0 bases, in that order; junction bases with no gene match: 9. CDR3 length equals 18 residues. In nucleotides, the CDR3 is TGCAGCGTCCCACCTGGACTAGCGGGAGGGCCCTCCTACAATGAGCAGTTCTTC. Translation: CSVPPGLAGGPSYNEQFF.

The chain joins TRBV5-1 to TRBJ2-1; D is unclear. CDR1 is SGHRS, CDR2 YFSETQ, per germline. V lost 0 bases and J 5 bases, leaving 9 bases between the germline ends. The CDR3 length is 14 residues. CDR3 nucleotide sequence: TGCGCCAGCAGCTTGGTAGCTTCAAACAATGAGCAGTTCTTC. Amino acid sequence: CASSLVASNNEQFF.

This clonotype has only a few counts. The chain recombines TRBV5-1 with TRBJ2-1; 11 positions match TRBD2. Germline loops: CDR1 SGHRS, CDR2 YFSETQ. The junction had 2 bases not matched to a gene; V was cut back by 2 bases and J by 1 base. There are 16 residues in the CDR3. The CDR3 region has the DNA TGCGCCAGCAGCTTTAGCGGGAGGGGATCCTACAATGAGCAGTTCTTC. It yields the protein CASSFSGRGSYNEQFF.

This clonotype showed up many times. This chain uses TRBV7-2 with TRBJ2-1, with 9 bases lining up with TRBD1. The CDR3 runs 15 residues. V lost 5 bases and J lost 1; bases outside the gene matches: 3. The V gene's germline CDR1 is SGHTA and CDR2 FQGNSA. For the CDR3, the DNA is TGTGCCAGCAGCCCGGGACAGGGATCCTACAATGAGCAGTTCTTC. It specifies CASSPGQGSYNEQFF.